A selection of T cell receptor beta chains follows, all from one sample in a study of blood T cell repertoires in COVID-19. Here immunoSEQ multiplex PCR was the method, and the copy in TCRdb shows in-frame clones only, minus some. The sample yields some 160,000 clones, roughly 90% seen once. Sequencing was done on a sample of PBMCs or T cells enriched from blood (not recorded which). The receptors shown here come from a woman in her forties or fifties who had recovered from COVID-19. Each CDR3 is given with its conserved first and last residue. D genes are given only for firm matches. Clone size is not always given. Where it is, it says once, few, many or a class for expanded clones.

>-|TRBJ1-4|-|TRBV19
CASSIRVAGVEKLFF
TGTGCCAGTAGTATAAGGGTGGCAGGGGTCGAAAAACTGTTTTTT
>-|TRBJ2-1|-|TRBV9
CASSVAWQGGNEQFF
TGTGCCAGCAGCGTAGCATGGCAGGGCGGAAATGAGCAGTTCTTC
>-|TRBJ2-1|TRBD1|TRBV11-2
CASSLGGGQGVGEQFF
TGTGCCAGCAGCTTAGGCGGGGGACAGGGGGTAGGAGAGCAGTTCTTC
>-|TRBJ2-3|TRBD2|TRBV27
CASSLAPGLAGSRADTQYF
TGTGCCAGCAGTTTAGCTCCGGGACTAGCGGGGAGTAGGGCAGATACGCAGTATTTT
>-|TRBJ1-2|-|TRBV12-3/TRBV12-4
CASSFSGVRGYTF
TGTGCCAGCAGTTTCTCGGGGGTAAGAGGCTACACCTTC
>-|TRBJ2-5|-|TRBV21-1
CASTGRLATGTFQETQYF
TGTGCCAGCACAGGCAGACTAGCGACAGGAACTTTCCAAGAGACCCAGTACTTC
>-|TRBJ2-1|TRBD1|TRBV23-1
CASSQPRTGQGGYEQFF
TGCGCCAGCAGTCAACCCCGAACGGGACAGGGGGGCTATGAGCAGTTCTTC
>-|TRBJ1-5|-|TRBV3-1/TRBV3-2
CASSPTPGLNQPQHF
TGTGCCAGCAGCCCCACCCCCGGGTTAAATCAGCCCCAGCATTTT
>-|TRBJ1-3|-|TRBV9
CASSGNTIYF
TGTGCCAGTTCAGGAAACACCATATATTTT
>-|TRBJ2-7|TRBD1|TRBV6-5
CASRETGAYEQYF
TGTGCCAGCAGGGAGACAGGGGCCTACGAGCAGTACTTC
>-|TRBJ1-1|-|TRBV2
CASCSAGTEAFF
TGTGCCAGCTGCTCCGCGGGCACTGAAGCTTTCTTT
>-|TRBJ2-3|-|TRBV4-3
CASSQDSGTMDTQYF
TGCGCCAGCAGCCAAGACTCCGGGACAATGGATACGCAGTATTTT
>-|TRBJ1-4|TRBD1|TRBV6-5
CASSARTGVGEKLFF
TGTGCCAGCAGCGCGCGGACAGGGGTGGGAGAAAAACTGTTTTTT
>-|TRBJ2-5|TRBD2|TRBV11-3
CASSLPGVAGGQETQYF
TGTGCCAGCAGCTTACCCGGGGTAGCGGGGGGCCAAGAGACCCAGTACTTC
>-|TRBJ2-5|TRBD1|TRBV27
CASSLRDRGYQETQYF
TGTGCCAGCAGTCTTCGGGACAGGGGGTATCAAGAGACCCAGTACTTC
>-|TRBJ2-7|-|TRBV21-1
CASEYGAGPGAKYF
TGTGCCAGCGAATACGGAGCGGGTCCCGGGGCCAAGTACTTC
>-|TRBJ1-3|TRBD1|TRBV2
CASGFAGQGSGNTIYF
TGTGCCAGCGGGTTCGCTGGACAGGGCTCTGGAAACACCATATATTTT
>-|TRBJ2-1|-|TRBV7-9
CASSLVRIGEQFF
TGTGCCAGCAGCTTAGTCAGGATAGGTGAGCAGTTCTTC
>-|TRBJ2-7|-|TRBV15
CATSVSGYEQYF
TGTGCCACCAGCGTATCAGGGTACGAGCAGTACTTC
>-|TRBJ1-5|-|TRBV9
CASSVDVQGHEPQHF
TGTGCCAGCAGCGTAGATGTACAGGGCCATGAGCCCCAGCATTTT
>-|TRBJ2-4|TRBD2|TRBV7-2
CASSSLSSGIKNIQYF
TGTGCCAGCAGCTCCCTGTCTAGCGGGATCAAAAACATTCAGTACTTC
>few|TRBJ1-2|-|TRBV2
CASRVKGDGYTF
TGTGCCAGCAGGGTGAAAGGGGATGGCTACACCTTC
>-|TRBJ1-2|TRBD1|TRBV5-6
CASSFQTTGGGYTF
TGTGCCAGCAGCTTTCAGACAACAGGGGGTGGCTACACCTTC
>once|TRBJ2-1|-|TRBV5-4
CASSSLTGSSYNEQFF
TGTGCCAGCAGCTCCCTGACTGGAAGCTCCTACAATGAGCAGTTCTTC
>-|TRBJ2-7|-|TRBV7-2
CASSLSSTSYEQYF
TGTGCCAGCAGCTTAAGCTCTACCTCCTACGAGCAGTACTTC
>-|TRBJ1-6|-|TRBV7-9
CASNGRPNSPLHF
TGTGCCAGCAACGGGAGACCAAATTCACCCCTCCACTTT
>-|TRBJ1-6|TRBD1|TRBV6-2/TRBV6-3
CASSRGQGSSPLHF
TGTGCCAGCAGTAGGGGACAGGGGTCGTCACCCCTCCACTTT
>-|TRBJ1-5|-|TRBV18
CASSPNQGQPQHF
TGTGCCAGCTCACCAAATCAGGGGCAGCCCCAGCATTTT
>-|TRBJ2-1|TRBD2|TRBV27
CASSLYPGGGRNEQFF
TGTGCCAGCAGTTTATACCCCGGGGGGGGCAGGAATGAGCAGTTCTTC
>-|TRBJ1-2|-|TRBV25-1
CATRTGGRSGYTF
TGTGCCACCCGAACCGGGGGGAGGTCCGGCTACACCTTC
>-|TRBJ1-1|-|TRBV6-2/TRBV6-3
CASSPPGYLNTEAFF
TGTGCCAGCAGTCCACCGGGATATTTGAACACTGAAGCTTTCTTT
>-|TRBJ2-1|TRBD2|TRBV13
CASGTTYNEQFF
TGTGCCAGCGGGACTACCTACAATGAGCAGTTCTTC
>-|TRBJ1-4|-|TRBV7-6
CASSLANTLYEKLFF
TGTGCCAGCAGCTTAGCTAACACCTTATATGAAAAACTGTTTTTT
>-|TRBJ2-7|TRBD1|TRBV5-4
CASSIDRGLEREQYF
TGTGCCAGCAGCATCGACAGGGGCCTTGAGCGCGAGCAGTACTTC
>once|TRBJ2-3|TRBD2|TRBV19
CASSILSGLAGTDTQYF
TGTGCCAGTAGTATACTCTCCGGACTAGCGGGTACAGATACGCAGTATTTT
>-|TRBJ1-2|TRBD1|TRBV9
CASSLHRGQDGYTF
TGTGCCAGCAGCTTGCACAGGGGGCAAGATGGCTACACCTTC
>-|TRBJ2-7|TRBD2|TRBV29-1
CSVDLSGEQYF
TGCAGCGTTGATCTTAGCGGGGAGCAGTACTTC
>once|TRBJ2-5|TRBD2|TRBV29-1
CSVRLAQETQYF
TGCAGCGTGAGACTAGCCCAAGAGACCCAGTACTTC
>-|TRBJ2-1|-|TRBV4-3
CASSQEVPGGPAQGNEQFF
TGCGCCAGCAGCCAAGAGGTTCCAGGTGGGCCGGCTCAGGGAAATGAGCAGTTCTTC
>-|TRBJ2-4|-|TRBV4-3
CASSQEQEGMQAKNIQYF
TGCGCCAGCAGCCAAGAGCAGGAGGGGATGCAGGCCAAAAACATTCAGTACTTC
>few|TRBJ2-3|-|TRBV21-1
CASSKGGCVADTQYF
TGTGCCAGCAGCAAAGGAGGGTGTGTTGCAGATACGCAGTATTTT
>-|TRBJ2-2|-|TRBV7-2
CASSLVEGAGELFF
TGTGCCAGCAGCTTAGTAGAGGGGGCCGGGGAGCTGTTTTTT
>-|TRBJ2-7|TRBD2|TRBV9
CASSLHPSGGGSYEQYF
TGTGCCAGCAGCCTCCACCCTAGCGGGGGGGGATCGTACGAGCAGTACTTC
>-|TRBJ1-5|TRBD1|TRBV7-2
CASSSRTGAINQPQHF
TGTGCCAGCAGCTCCAGGACAGGGGCTATCAATCAGCCCCAGCATTTT
>-|TRBJ2-3|TRBD2|TRBV7-3
CASSLMGTSGASTDTQYF
TGTGCCAGCAGCTTAATGGGGACTAGCGGGGCTAGCACAGATACGCAGTATTTT